These 16 T cell receptor beta chains were all obtained from the same sample, sequenced in a study of T cells expressing NK-cell markers. From its re-call of the 5' RACE reads, TCRdb lists each CDR3 protein once, without DNA. Its table lists 400,000 to 500,000 distinct CDR3 sequences. Sequencing was performed on blood T cells: a sorted CD56 or NKG2C T cell subset, CD4+ or CD8+ T cells, or bulk PBMC T cells (not recorded which). The receptors here all came from a woman between 18 and 75 years old in good health.

V usage is TRBV28 and J usage is TRBJ2-7; TCRdb indicates TRBD1, and absent DNA this call remains unverified. Germline V gene sequence: CDR1 MDHEN, CDR2 SYDVKM. This CDR3 comprises 15 residues. The CDR3 region is CASSPGGGATYEQYF.

This chain connects TRBV7-3 to TRBJ2-3; TCRdb gives TRBD2 as the D gene, but with no DNA this cannot be confirmed. Germline assignment: CDR1 SGHTA and CDR2 FQGTGA. The CDR3 is made up of 17 amino acids. The CDR3 loop is CASSTGLAGGWGDTQYF.

The rearrangement links TRBV5-5 to TRBJ1-5; TCRdb indicates TRBD1, and absent DNA this call remains unverified. CDR3 length: 14 amino acids. Germline CDR1 and CDR2: SGHKS and YYEKEE (reference sequence). The CDR3: CASSLVGRGEPQHF.

This chain joins TRBV12-3 or TRBV12-4 and TRBJ2-1; TCRdb's D gene call, TRBD1, goes unchecked for lack of DNA. The CDR3 has 14 residues. The CDR3 loop reads CASSSYDRNNEQFF.

The rearrangement uses TRBV7-9 and TRBJ2-7. Germline V gene lookup returns CDR1 SEHNR and CDR2 FQNEAQ (reference sequence). The CDR3 loop spans 13 amino acids. The CDR3 region is CASSLSEWGEQYF.

CDR3: CSARDHRRGTNTEAFF. V and J are TRBV20-1 and TRBJ1-1. Germline lookup yields CDR1 DFQATT and CDR2 SNEGSKA (reference sequence). This CDR3 region has 16 residues.

The chain has TRBV20-1 and TRBJ2-3; there is no DNA to check the TCRdb D call of TRBD2. CDR1 and CDR2 from the germline V gene are DFQATT and SNEGSKA (reference sequence). CDR3 length: 14 amino acids. The CDR3 protein is CSAAGLFGTDTQYF.

V and J are TRBV15 and TRBJ1-2. This CDR3 contains 14 residues. The germline CDR1 and CDR2 sequences are LNHNV and YYDKDF (reference sequence). The CDR3 spells CATSRTAGPAGYTF.

The chain links TRBV4-1 to TRBJ1-1; there is no DNA to check the TCRdb D call of TRBD1. Germline V gene data show CDR1 as MGHRA and CDR2 as YSYEKL. This CDR3 region has 17 residues. CDR3 sequence reads: CASSQEGSGVLNTEAFF.

The chain is built from TRBV20-1 and TRBJ2-5; TCRdb returns TRBD1, unconfirmable since there is no DNA. The CDR3 is made up of 15 amino acids. CDR1 and CDR2 (germline): DFQATT, SNEGSKA (reference sequence). Here the CDR3 reads CSANSDRGAKETQYF.

The V and J genes are TRBV7-2 and TRBJ2-1; absent DNA, TCRdb's TRBD1 call cannot be checked. Germline assignment: CDR1 SGHTA and CDR2 FQGNSA. The CDR3 consists of 15 residues. The CDR3 loop is CASSLGGTGGNEQIF.

The chain recombines TRBV6-5 with TRBJ2-5; lacking DNA, the TRBD1 call made by TCRdb goes unchecked. The germline CDR1 and CDR2 sequences are MNHEY and SVGAGI. The CDR3 is 16 residues long. CDR3: CASSYSSGGRQETQYF.

This chain connects TRBV20-1 to TRBJ1-6; the TCRdb D gene call, TRBD1, has no DNA to confirm it. Germline CDR1 and CDR2: DFQATT and SNEGSKA (reference sequence). The CDR3 is 18 residues long. The CDR3 sequence is CSARDGGTASSYNSPLHF.

The chain is built from TRBV5-1 and TRBJ2-1; the D call from TCRdb, TRBD2, cannot be confirmed without DNA. The CDR3 totals 15 residues. Germline lookup yields CDR1 SGHRS and CDR2 YFSETQ. The CDR3: CASSLVLAGNNEQFF.

The chain combines TRBV20-1 with TRBJ1-2; with no DNA, the TCRdb D assignment of TRBD1 cannot be verified. There are 15 residues in the CDR3. The germline CDR1 and CDR2 sequences are DFQATT and SNEGSKA (reference sequence). The CDR3 sequence: CSARDGRGPFYGYTF.

This rearrangement joins TRBV20-1 to TRBJ1-2. Germline CDR1 reads DFQATT; CDR2 reads SNEGSKA (reference sequence). The CDR3 is made up of 14 amino acids. CDR3 sequence: CSQFRGLVDYGYTF.